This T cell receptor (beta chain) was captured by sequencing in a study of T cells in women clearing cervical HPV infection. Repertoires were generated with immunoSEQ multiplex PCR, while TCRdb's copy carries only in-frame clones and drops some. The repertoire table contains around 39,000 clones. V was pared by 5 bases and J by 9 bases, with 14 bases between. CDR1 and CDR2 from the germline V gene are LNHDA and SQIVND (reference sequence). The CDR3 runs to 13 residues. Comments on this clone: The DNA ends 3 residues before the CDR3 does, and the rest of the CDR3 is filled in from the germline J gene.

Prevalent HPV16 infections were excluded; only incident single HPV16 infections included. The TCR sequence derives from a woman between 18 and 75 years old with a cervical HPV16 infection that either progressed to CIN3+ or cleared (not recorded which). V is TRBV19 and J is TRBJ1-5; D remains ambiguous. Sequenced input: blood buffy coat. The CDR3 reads CASSGSDKRPQHF. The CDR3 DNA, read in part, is TGTGCCAGTAGTGGGTCAGATAAGCGGCCC.